Listed below are T cell receptor beta chains from one sample, sequenced in a study of vaccination and CD4 T cells after COVID-19. TCRdb used MiXCR to reprocess the PCR reads, holding one entry per CDR3 protein. This repertoire shows roughly 18,000 distinct CDR3 sequences, 40% to 50% found once; its top ten account for under 8.5%. Their antigen targets remain unknown. Sequenced here: CD4+ T cells from blood, cultured in vitro, sampled after SARS-CoV-2 vaccination. Receptors were obtained from a human donor who had recovered from COVID-19. Each CDR3 is given with its conserved first and last residue. The D gene is left open where the match is weak. Clone sizes are given selectively: once, few, many, or a class where the clone is expanded.

cdr3_length: 14; clone_size: .; v_call: TRBV20-1; d_call: TRBD1; j_call: TRBJ1-4; cdr3_aa: CSASRGGGNEKLFF; cdr3_nt: TGCAGTGCCAGTAGGGGAGGGGGCAATGAAAAACTGTTTTTT
cdr3_length: 14; clone_size: .; v_call: TRBV18; d_call: TRBD1; j_call: TRBJ1-2; cdr3_aa: CASSPLSGGRGYTF; cdr3_nt: TGTGCCAGCTCACCATTATCAGGGGGCCGCGGCTACACCTTC
cdr3_length: 13; clone_size: .; v_call: TRBV19; d_call: TRBD1; j_call: TRBJ2-1; cdr3_aa: CASSDRGYNEQFF; cdr3_nt: TGTGCCAGTTCAGACAGGGGCTACAATGAGCAGTTCTTC
cdr3_length: 15; clone_size: .; v_call: TRBV5-4; d_call: TRBD2; j_call: TRBJ2-7; cdr3_aa: CASTSGEGRYSEQYF; cdr3_nt: TGTGCCAGCACTTCCGGGGAGGGAAGGTACTCCGAGCAGTACTTC
cdr3_length: 13; clone_size: .; v_call: TRBV19; d_call: TRBD1; j_call: TRBJ1-5; cdr3_aa: CASRTGSGQPQHF; cdr3_nt: TGTGCCAGTAGGACAGGGTCCGGTCAGCCCCAGCATTTT
cdr3_length: 17; clone_size: .; v_call: TRBV6-1; d_call: TRBD1; j_call: TRBJ1-2; cdr3_aa: CASSPRTRDRGRSGYTF; cdr3_nt: TGTGCCAGCAGTCCCAGGACCCGGGACAGGGGGCGAAGTGGCTACACCTTC
cdr3_length: 15; clone_size: .; v_call: TRBV27; d_call: .; j_call: TRBJ2-1; cdr3_aa: CASSLKTSTRNEQFF; cdr3_nt: TGTGCCAGCAGTTTAAAAACTAGCACCCGCAATGAGCAGTTCTTC
cdr3_length: 13; clone_size: .; v_call: TRBV6-5; d_call: TRBD2; j_call: TRBJ2-5; cdr3_aa: CASGWTSGETQYF; cdr3_nt: TGTGCCAGCGGTTGGACTAGCGGGGAGACCCAGTACTTC
cdr3_length: 13; clone_size: once; v_call: TRBV7-9; d_call: .; j_call: TRBJ1-3; cdr3_aa: CASSQYRGNTIYF; cdr3_nt: TGTGCCAGCAGCCAATACAGAGGAAACACCATATATTTT
cdr3_length: 15; clone_size: .; v_call: TRBV19; d_call: .; j_call: TRBJ1-5; cdr3_aa: CASSIYSGGIQPQHF; cdr3_nt: TGTGCCAGTAGTATATACTCCGGGGGAATTCAGCCCCAGCATTTT
cdr3_length: 16; clone_size: .; v_call: TRBV5-6; d_call: .; j_call: TRBJ2-2; cdr3_aa: CASSSWGSQAAGELFF; cdr3_nt: TGTGCCAGCAGCTCCTGGGGGTCCCAAGCGGCCGGGGAGCTGTTTTTT
cdr3_length: 13; clone_size: .; v_call: TRBV6-1; d_call: TRBD1; j_call: TRBJ1-1; cdr3_aa: CASRDRVNTEAFF; cdr3_nt: TGTGCCAGCCGGGACAGGGTGAACACTGAAGCTTTCTTT
cdr3_length: 16; clone_size: few; v_call: TRBV15; d_call: .; j_call: TRBJ1-2; cdr3_aa: CATSRDRGAPGAGYTF; cdr3_nt: TGTGCCACCAGCAGAGATCGGGGGGCCCCAGGGGCCGGCTACACCTTC